The 5 T cell receptor beta chains below were found in one sample sequenced in a study of shared clonotypes between healthy human individuals (dated by TCRdb to 2018 to 2020). The receptor library was made with the immunoSEQ multiplex PCR assay. As stored in TCRdb, this immuneACCESS dataset retains in-frame rearrangements with V and J assigned. A fraction of the clones does not appear; measured against another copy, unresolved V genes explain less than half of the discrepancy, and the remainder lacks a known reason. The sample table lists over 1.5 million clones, 98% of them with a count of one. The leading ten clones occupy around 0.45% of the sample. Sequenced material: naive CD4+ T cells sorted from blood. According to the study, the label for this sample's cell subset or site signals: CD45RA+ positively selected. The receptors originated from a man aged 25 to 40 in good health.

The gene calls are TRBV19 and TRBJ1-5; D not resolved. Germline CDR1 and CDR2: LNHDA and SQIVND (reference sequence). The CDR3 runs 13 residues. V dropped 1 base and J dropped 4 bases, with 5 bases sitting between them. CDR3 amino acids: CASSIGPNQPQHF. Written as DNA, the CDR3 is TGTGCCAGTAGTATAGGGCCAAATCAGCCCCAGCATTTT.

The rearrangement links TRBV5-1 to TRBJ1-4, with D hard to call. Germline CDR1 SGHRS, CDR2 YFSETQ. This CDR3 has 13 residues. Trimming stripped 2 bases from V and 8 bases from J, with 10 bases between. CDR3 sequence reads: CASSFGVGEKLFF. The DNA of the CDR3 is TGCGCCAGCAGCTTTGGGGTTGGCGAAAAACTGTTTTTT.

The chain is built from TRBV11-1 and TRBJ1-2; D might be TRBD1 (5 bases). Trimming took 5 bases from V and 5 from J, leaving 21 bases between them. There are 16 residues in the CDR3. Germline CDR1 and CDR2: SGHAT and FQDESV (reference sequence). CDR3 region: CASSLGTAGLGYGYTF. As DNA, the CDR3 is TGTGCCAGCAGCCTTGGGACTGCAGGACTAGGTTATGGCTACACCTTC.

V gene TRBV28 combines with J gene TRBJ2-7, with 7 bases aligning to TRBD2. Per germline, CDR1 MDHEN and CDR2 SYDVKM. V trimming: 5 bases; J trimming: 1 base; junction bases outside the gene matches: 8. The CDR3 spans 15 residues. CDR3 DNA sequence: TGTGCCAGCAGTGATCCCCCAGCGGGATCCTACGAGCAGTACTTC. Its translation is CASSDPPAGSYEQYF.

Note on this clone: Additional DNA sequences in this sample encode the identical CDR3. V gene TRBV5-4 combines with J gene TRBJ1-4; D ambiguous. Trimming removed 0 bases from V and 0 bases from J, with 6 bases in between. The V gene's germline CDR1 is SGHNT and CDR2 YYREEE (reference sequence). The CDR3 is made up of 15 amino acids. The chain's CDR3 is CASSLGGTTNEKLFF. The CDR3 DNA is TGTGCCAGCAGCTTGGGTGGGACAACTAATGAAAAACTGTTTTTT.